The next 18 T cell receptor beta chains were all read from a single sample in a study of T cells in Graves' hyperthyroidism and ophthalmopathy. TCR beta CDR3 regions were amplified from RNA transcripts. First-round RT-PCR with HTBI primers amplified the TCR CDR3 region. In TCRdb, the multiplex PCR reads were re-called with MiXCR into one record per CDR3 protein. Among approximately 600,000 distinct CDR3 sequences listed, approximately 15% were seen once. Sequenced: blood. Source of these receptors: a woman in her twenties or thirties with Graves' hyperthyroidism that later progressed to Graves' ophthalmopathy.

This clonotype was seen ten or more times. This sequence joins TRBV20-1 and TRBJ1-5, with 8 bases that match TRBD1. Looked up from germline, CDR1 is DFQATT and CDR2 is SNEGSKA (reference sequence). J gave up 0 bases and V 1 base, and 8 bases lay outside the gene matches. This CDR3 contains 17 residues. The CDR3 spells CSARGDRSSDSNQPQHF. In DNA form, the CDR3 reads TGCAGTGCTAGAGGGGACAGGTCAAGCGATAGCAATCAGCCCCAGCATTTT.

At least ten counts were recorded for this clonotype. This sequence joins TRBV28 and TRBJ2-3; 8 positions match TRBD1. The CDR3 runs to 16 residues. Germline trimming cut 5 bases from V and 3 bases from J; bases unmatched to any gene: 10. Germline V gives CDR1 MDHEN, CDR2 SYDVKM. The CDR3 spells CASSPGTGGPTDTQYF. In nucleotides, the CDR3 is TGTGCCAGCAGTCCCGGGACAGGAGGTCCGACAGATACGCAGTATTTT.

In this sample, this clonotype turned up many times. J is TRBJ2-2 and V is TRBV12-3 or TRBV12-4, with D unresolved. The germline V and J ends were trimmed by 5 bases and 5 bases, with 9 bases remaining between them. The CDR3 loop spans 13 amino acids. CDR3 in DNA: TGTGCCAGCAGTCCCGTCAGGACCGGGGAGCTGTTTTTT. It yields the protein CASSPVRTGELFF.

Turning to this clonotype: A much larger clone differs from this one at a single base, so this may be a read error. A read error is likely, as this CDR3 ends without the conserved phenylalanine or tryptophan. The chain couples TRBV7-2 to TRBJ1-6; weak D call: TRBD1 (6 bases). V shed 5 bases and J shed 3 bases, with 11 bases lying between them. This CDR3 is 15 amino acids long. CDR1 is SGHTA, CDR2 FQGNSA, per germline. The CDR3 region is CASSKQGYYNSPLHL. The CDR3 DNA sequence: TGTGCCAGCAGCAAACAGGGTTACTATAATTCACCCCTCCACCTT.

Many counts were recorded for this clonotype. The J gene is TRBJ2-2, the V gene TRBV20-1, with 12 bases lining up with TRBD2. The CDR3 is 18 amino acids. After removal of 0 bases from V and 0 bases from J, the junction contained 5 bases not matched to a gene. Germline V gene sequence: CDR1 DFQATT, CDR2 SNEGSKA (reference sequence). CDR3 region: CSARDPASGRANTGELFF. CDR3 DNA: TGCAGTGCTAGAGATCCCGCTAGCGGGAGGGCGAACACCGGGGAGCTGTTTTTT.

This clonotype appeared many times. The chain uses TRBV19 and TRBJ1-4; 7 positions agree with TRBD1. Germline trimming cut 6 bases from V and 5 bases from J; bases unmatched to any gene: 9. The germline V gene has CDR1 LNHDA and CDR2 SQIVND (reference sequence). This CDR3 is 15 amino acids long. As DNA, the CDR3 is TGTGCCAGTAGCCGCCAGGGACAGACAAATGAAAAACTGTTTTTT. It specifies CASSRQGQTNEKLFF.

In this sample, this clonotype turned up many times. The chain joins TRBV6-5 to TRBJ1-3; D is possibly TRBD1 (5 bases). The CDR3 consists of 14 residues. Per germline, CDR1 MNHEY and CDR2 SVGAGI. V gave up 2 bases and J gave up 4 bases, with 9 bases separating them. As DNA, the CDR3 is TGTGCCAGCAGTTACAGGGGAGGAGGAAACACCATATATTTT. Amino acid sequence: CASSYRGGGNTIYF.

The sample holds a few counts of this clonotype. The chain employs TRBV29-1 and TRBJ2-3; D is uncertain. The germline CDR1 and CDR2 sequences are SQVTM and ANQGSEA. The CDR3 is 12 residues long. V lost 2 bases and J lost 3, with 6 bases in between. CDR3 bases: TGCAGCGTTGAACCGCCGACAGATACGCAGTATTTT. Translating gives CSVEPPTDTQYF.

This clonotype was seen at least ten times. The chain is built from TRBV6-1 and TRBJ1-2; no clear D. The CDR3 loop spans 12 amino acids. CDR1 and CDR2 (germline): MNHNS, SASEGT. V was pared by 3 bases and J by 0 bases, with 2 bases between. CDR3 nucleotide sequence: TGTGCCAGCAGTGACACTAACTATGGCTACACCTTC. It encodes CASSDTNYGYTF.

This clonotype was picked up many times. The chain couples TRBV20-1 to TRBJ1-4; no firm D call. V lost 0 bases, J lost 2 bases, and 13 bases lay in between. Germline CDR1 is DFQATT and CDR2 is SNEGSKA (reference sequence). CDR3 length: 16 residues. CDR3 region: CSARDIGRSTNEKLFF. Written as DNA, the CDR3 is TGCAGTGCTAGAGATATCGGGCGAAGCACTAATGAAAAACTGTTTTTT.

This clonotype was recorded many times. The CDR3 DNA reads TGTGCCAGCAGTTTCGAAATGGCATCTGGGGCCAACGTCCTGACTTTC. Its protein product is CASSFEMASGANVLTF. This chain links TRBV12-3 or TRBV12-4 with TRBJ2-6; D uncertain. V shed 3 bases and J shed 1 base, with 10 bases lying between them. This CDR3 is built from 16 residues.

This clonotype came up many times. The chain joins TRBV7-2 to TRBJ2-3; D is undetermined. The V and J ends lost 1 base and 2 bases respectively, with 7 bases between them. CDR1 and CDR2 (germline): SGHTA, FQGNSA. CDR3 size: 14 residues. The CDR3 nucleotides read TGTGCCAGCAGCTTAGGACATAACACAGATACGCAGTATTTT. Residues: CASSLGHNTDTQYF.

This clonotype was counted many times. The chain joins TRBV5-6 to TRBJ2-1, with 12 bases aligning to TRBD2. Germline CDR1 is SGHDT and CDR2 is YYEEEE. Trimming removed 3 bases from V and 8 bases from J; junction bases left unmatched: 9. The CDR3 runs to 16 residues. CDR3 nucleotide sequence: TGTGCCAGCAGCTGGGGTCCGACTAGCGGGAGTGATGAGCAGTTCTTC. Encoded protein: CASSWGPTSGSDEQFF. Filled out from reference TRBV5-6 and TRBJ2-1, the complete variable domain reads DAGVTQSPTHLIKTRGQQVTLRCSPKSGHDTVSWYQQALGQGPQFIFQYYEEEERQRGNFPDRFSGHQFPNYSSELNVNALLLGDSALYLCASSWGPTSGSDEQFFGPGTRLTVL.

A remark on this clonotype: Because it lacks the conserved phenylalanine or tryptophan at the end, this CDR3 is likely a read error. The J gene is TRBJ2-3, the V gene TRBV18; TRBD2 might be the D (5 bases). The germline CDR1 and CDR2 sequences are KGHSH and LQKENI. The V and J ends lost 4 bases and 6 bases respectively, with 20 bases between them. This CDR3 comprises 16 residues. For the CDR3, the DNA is TGTGCCAGCTCACTCGCCAGCGGACCCCTCCGGGATACGCAGTATTCT. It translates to CASSLASGPLRDTQYS.

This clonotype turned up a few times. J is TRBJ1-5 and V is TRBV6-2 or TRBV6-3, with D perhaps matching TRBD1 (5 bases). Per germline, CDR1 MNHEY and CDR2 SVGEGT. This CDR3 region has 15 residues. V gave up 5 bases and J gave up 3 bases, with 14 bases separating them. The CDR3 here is CASSHRDGYNQPQHF. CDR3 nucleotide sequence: TGTGCCAGCAGTCACCGGGACGGATACAATCAGCCCCAGCATTTT.

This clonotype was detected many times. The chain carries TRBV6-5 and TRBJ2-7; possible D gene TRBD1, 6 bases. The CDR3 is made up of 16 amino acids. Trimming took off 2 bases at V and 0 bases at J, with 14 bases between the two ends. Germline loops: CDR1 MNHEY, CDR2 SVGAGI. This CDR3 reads CASSYGSRGTSYEQYF. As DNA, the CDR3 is TGTGCCAGCAGTTACGGCAGCAGGGGAACCTCCTACGAGCAGTACTTC.

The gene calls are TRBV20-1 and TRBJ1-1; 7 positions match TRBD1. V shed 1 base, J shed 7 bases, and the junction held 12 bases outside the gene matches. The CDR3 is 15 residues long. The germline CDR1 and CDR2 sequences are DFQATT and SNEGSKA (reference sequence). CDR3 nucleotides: TGCAGTGCTAGAGCCATTGGACAGGTCCACCTTGAAGCTTTCTTT. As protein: CSARAIGQVHLEAFF.

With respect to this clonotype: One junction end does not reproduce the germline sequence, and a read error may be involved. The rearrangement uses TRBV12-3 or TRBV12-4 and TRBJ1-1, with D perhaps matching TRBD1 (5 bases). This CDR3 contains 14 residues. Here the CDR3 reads CASSLTGVGTGAFF. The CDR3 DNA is TGTGCCAGCAGTTTAACGGGGGTAGGAACTGGAGCTTTCTTT.